This TCR beta chain was sequenced during a study of identical twins. Study results and caveats: While abundant cord blood beta clonotypes carried fewer insertions, memory repertoires showed no such pattern.

A universal primer site arose from template switching, and cDNA bore unique molecular identifiers. TCRdb ran MiXCR on the 5' RACE reads and lists one entry per CDR3 protein. The sample records under 300,000 distinct CDR3 sequences, more than 9.5% being singletons. Trimming removed 1 base from V and 6 bases from J, with 10 bases in between. Germline CDR1 reads LGHDT; CDR2 reads YNNKEL (reference sequence). The CDR3 is 13 amino acids. Details on this clonotype: Its antigen remains unidentified.

In addition, the sample was reused for a study of yellow fever vaccine responses in identical twins. That source reports: Reportedly, twins' vaccine T cell responses looked partly convergent and partly personalized.

The receptor comes from a woman aged 18 to 35 in good health. Specimen: memory (CD45RO+) T cells sorted from blood. V and J are TRBV3-1 and TRBJ2-7, with no clear D. In nucleotides, the CDR3 is TGTGCCAGCAGCCAAGGTGGGAACGGCGAGCAGTACTTC. Amino acid sequence: CASSQGGNGEQYF.